Each of the 13 T cell receptor beta chains below was sequenced from the same sample in a study of shared clonotypes between healthy human individuals. Profiled with immunoSEQ multiplex PCR; TCRdb holds only in-frame clones, not every one. The top ten hold roughly 0.15% of the sample, which has roughly 2.5 million clones, just over 90% seen once. Specimen: naive CD4+ T cells sorted from blood. Subset meaning: CD45RA+ positively selected. The receptors were gathered from a man aged 18 to 29 in good health.

This chain uses TRBV12-1 with TRBJ2-1. TRBV12-1 counts as a pseudogene. The CDR3 runs to 10 residues. CDR3 nucleotide sequence: TGTGCCAGCAGCGCCAATGAGCAGTTCTTC. Translated: CASSANEQFF.

This chain links TRBV2 with TRBJ1-5; D is possibly TRBD1 (6 bases). The CDR3 runs 16 residues. V was shortened by 5 bases and J by 0 bases, with 14 bases between the two germline ends. Germline V lookup: CDR1 SNHLY, CDR2 FYNNEI. The CDR3 reads CASSLRQVDSNQPQHF. The CDR3 DNA reads TGTGCCAGCAGTCTCCGACAGGTAGATAGCAATCAGCCCCAGCATTTT.

Comment on this clone: The same CDR3 can be traced to other DNA sequences in this sample. The genes are TRBV7-2 and TRBJ1-3; D call uncertain. The CDR3 covers 12 residues. V lost 0 bases to trimming and J lost 4 bases, with 1 base between them. Looked up from germline, CDR1 is SGHTA and CDR2 is FQGNSA. As DNA, the CDR3 is TGTGCCAGCAGCTTAGCCGGAAACACCATATATTTT. It specifies CASSLAGNTIYF.

The sample holds one count of this clone. V gene TRBV4-1 combines with J gene TRBJ2-1; 8 bases match TRBD1. CDR3 size: 16 residues. The V gene's germline CDR1 is MGHRA and CDR2 YSYEKL. V dropped 0 bases and J dropped 10; count of bases not matched to a gene: 11. The CDR3 DNA reads as TGCGCCAGCAGCCAAGATAAAGGACAGGGCGGAAAGGAGCAGTTCTTC. This gives the protein CASSQDKGQGGKEQFF.

This sequence joins TRBV18 and TRBJ1-6, with 9 nucleotides matching TRBD1. The CDR3 spans 14 residues. Trimming at V came to 6 bases and at J to 7 bases, leaving 4 bases not matched to a gene. Germline V lookup: CDR1 KGHSH, CDR2 LQKENI. As DNA, the CDR3 is TGTGCCAGCTCGGGACAGGGCCCAAATTCACCCCTCCACTTT. This encodes CASSGQGPNSPLHF. The complete variable domain, with remaining parts taken from reference TRBV18 and TRBJ1-6, reads NAGVMQNPRHLVRRRGQEARLRCSPMKGHSHVYWYRQLPEEGLKFMVYLQKENIIDESGMPKERFSAEFPKEGPSILRIQQVVRGDSAAYFCASSGQGPNSPLHFGNGTRLTVT.

As to this clone: Other DNA sequences in this sample translate to the same CDR3. The chain employs TRBV5-1 and TRBJ2-2; 10 positions agree with TRBD2. Trimming at V came to 5 bases and at J to 4 bases, leaving 5 bases not matched to a gene. The CDR3 loop spans 15 amino acids. Germline CDR1 reads SGHRS; CDR2 reads YFSETQ. The CDR3 sequence: CASSLAGEGTGELFF. The CDR3 bases are TGCGCCAGCAGTCTAGCGGGAGAGGGCACCGGGGAGCTGTTTTTT.

This sequence joins TRBV11-2 and TRBJ2-3; 13 bases fit TRBD2. The germline gives CDR1 SGHAT, CDR2 FQNNGV. The ends lost 0 bases at V and 2 bases at J; junction bases unmatched: 8. The CDR3 has 19 residues. CDR3 in amino acids: CASSLDGLAGVFYTDTQYF. DNA for the CDR3: TGTGCCAGCAGCTTAGATGGACTAGCGGGAGTGTTTTACACAGATACGCAGTATTTT. Based on the CDR3 plus reference TRBV11-2 and TRBJ2-3, the full variable domain is EAGVAQSPRYKIIEKRQSVAFWCNPISGHATLYWYQQILGQGPKLLIQFQNNGVVDDSQLPKDRFSAERLKGVDSTLKIQPAKLEDSAVYLCASSLDGLAGVFYTDTQYFGPGTRLTVL.

This chain connects TRBV6-1 to TRBJ1-2; TRBD1 matches at 7 bases. The CDR3 is 15 residues long. Germline CDR1 is MNHNS and CDR2 is SASEGT. J lost 4 bases, V lost 6 bases, and 11 bases had no gene match. CDR3 bases: TGTGCCAGCAGGGGGGGCGACAGGGCCTTCTATGGCTACACCTTC. Protein: CASRGGDRAFYGYTF.

The rearrangement joins TRBV19 to TRBJ2-7; 11 bases map to TRBD2. CDR1 is LNHDA and CDR2 is SQIVND in the germline V gene (reference sequence). The CDR3 runs 15 residues. V lost 1 base, J lost 3 bases, and 2 bases stayed unmatched. The CDR3 DNA reads as TGTGCCAGTAGTATAGGACTAGCGGGGATCTACGAGCAGTACTTC. Protein sequence: CASSIGLAGIYEQYF.

V is TRBV11-2 and J is TRBJ1-2, with 7 positions matching TRBD1. The CDR3 length is 13 residues. V gave up 5 bases and J gave up 4 bases; unmatched junction bases: 4. Germline-derived CDR1 and CDR2 are SGHAT and FQNNGV. DNA of the CDR3: TGTGCCAGCAGCCCGACAGGGCCCTATGGCTACACCTTC. It yields the protein CASSPTGPYGYTF.

The chain combines TRBV10-3 with TRBJ1-2; D not certain. Trimming removed 3 bases from V and 6 bases from J, with 14 bases in between. The V gene's germline CDR1 is ENHRY and CDR2 SYGVKD. This CDR3 has 14 residues. CDR3 protein: CAISDFREGNGYTF. In DNA, the CDR3 is TGTGCCATCAGTGACTTCCGGGAAGGTAATGGCTACACCTTC.

The rearrangement links TRBV4-1 to TRBJ1-6; 7 bases are a match to TRBD1. Germline V lookup: CDR1 MGHRA, CDR2 YSYEKL. The CDR3 has 16 residues. J was trimmed by 7 bases and V by 0 bases; bases with no gene match: 6. The CDR3 region is CASSQDLGQRNSPLHF. CDR3 bases: TGCGCCAGCAGCCAAGATCTGGGACAGAGGAATTCACCCCTCCACTTT.

The rearrangement uses TRBV9 and TRBJ1-2; the D is unclear. Germline CDR1 is SGDLS and CDR2 is YYNGEE. The CDR3 spans 19 residues. The germline V and J ends were trimmed by 3 bases and 5 bases, with 29 bases remaining between them. CDR3: CASSGGLETALWDRYGYTF. CDR3 sequence (DNA): TGTGCCAGCAGCGGCGGGCTTGAGACGGCCCTTTGGGATCGGTATGGCTACACCTTC.